What follows describes a single T cell receptor (beta chain). The V segment lost 5 bases and the J segment 3 bases; nucleotides outside the gene matches: 7. This CDR3 region has 15 residues. Germline V gene sequence: CDR1 SNHLY, CDR2 FYNNEI. The data were taken from a study of regulatory dendritic cells for organ transplantation. Only in-frame clones appear in the TCRdb table, and some are missing; sequencing was by immunoSEQ multiplex PCR. The sample holds 20,000 to 25,000 clones; roughly 69% are singletons and the top ten take 0.7% to 1%. The clonotype originates from a human donor in good health. Sequenced sample: memory CD4+ T cells from blood. Subset denoted: CD45RO+ memory T cells. The chain links TRBV2 to TRBJ2-1, with 7 bases matching TRBD2. The CDR3 reads CASSYSGPFYNEQFF. In DNA form, the CDR3 reads TGTGCCAGCAGTTATAGCGGGCCCTTCTACAATGAGCAGTTCTTC. The complete variable domain, with remaining parts taken from reference TRBV2 and TRBJ2-1, reads EPEVTQTPSHQVTQMGQEVILRCVPISNHLYFYWYRQILGQKVEFLVSFYNNEISEKSEIFDDQFSVERPDGSNFTLKIRSTKLEDSAMYFCASSYSGPFYNEQFFGPGTRLTVL.